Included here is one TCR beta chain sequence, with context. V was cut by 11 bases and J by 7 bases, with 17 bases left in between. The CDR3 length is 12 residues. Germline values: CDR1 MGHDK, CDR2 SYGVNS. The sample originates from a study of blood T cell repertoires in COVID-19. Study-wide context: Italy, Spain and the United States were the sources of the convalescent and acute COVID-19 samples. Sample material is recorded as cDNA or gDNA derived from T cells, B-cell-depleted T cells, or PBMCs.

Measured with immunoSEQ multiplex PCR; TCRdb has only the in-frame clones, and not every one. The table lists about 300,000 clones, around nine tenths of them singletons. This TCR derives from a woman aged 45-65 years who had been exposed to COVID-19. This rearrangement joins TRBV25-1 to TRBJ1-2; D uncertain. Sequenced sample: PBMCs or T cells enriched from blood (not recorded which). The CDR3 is CAADNAGSGYTF. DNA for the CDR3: TGTGCCGCAGATAACGCGGGGTCTGGCTACACCTTC.